These 24 T cell receptor beta chains were all obtained from the same sample, sequenced in a study of blood T cell repertoires in COVID-19. Measured with immunoSEQ multiplex PCR; TCRdb has only the in-frame clones, and not every one. The data contain hundreds of thousands of clones, roughly 89% of them singletons. Specimen: peripheral blood. The receptor set was obtained from a young woman with active or convalescent COVID-19.

The chain combines TRBV30 with TRBJ2-2; 13 nucleotides align to TRBD2. The CDR3 sequence is 16 residues long. J lost 5 bases, V lost 3 bases, and 6 bases had no gene match. Germline CDR1 and CDR2: GTSNPN and SVGIG (reference sequence). DNA for the CDR3: TGTGCCTGGAGCTGGACTAGCGGGAGTTTAACCGGGGAGCTGTTTTTT. This translates into CAWSWTSGSLTGELFF.

V and J are TRBV11-3 and TRBJ1-1, with a possible D match to TRBD1 (6 bases). Germline V gene data show CDR1 as SGHNT and CDR2 as YENEEA. The CDR3 is made up of 13 amino acids. The germline V and J ends were trimmed by 5 bases and 8 bases, with 15 bases remaining between them. Here the CDR3 reads CASSRTGGLEAFF. The DNA of the CDR3 is TGTGCCAGCAGCCGAACCGGGGGGCTCGAAGCTTTCTTT.

The genes are TRBV2 and TRBJ1-3; D is uncertain. The CDR3 loop spans 14 amino acids. Trimming shortened V by 6 bases and J by 0 bases, and 9 bases separated the two germline ends. Germline CDR1 reads SNHLY; CDR2 reads FYNNEI. CDR3 DNA sequence: TGTGCCAGCAGCTCGTCGAGCTCTGGAAACACCATATATTTT. This translates into CASSSSSSGNTIYF.

This chain connects TRBV3-1 (or the pseudogene TRBV3-2) to TRBJ2-3, with D possibly matching TRBD1 (6 bases). Germline V CDR1 and CDR2: LGHDT, YNNKEL (reference sequence). There are 17 residues in the CDR3. The V gene lost 0 bases and the J gene lost 5 bases, with 18 bases spanning the gap. The CDR3 sequence: CASSQELTGLSGDTQYF. The DNA of the CDR3 is TGTGCCAGCAGCCAAGAACTGACAGGACTCTCCGGAGATACGCAGTATTTT.

The CDR3 region has the DNA TGCGCCAGCAGCCAGGAGGTGACGGAGGGTAATTCACCCCTCCACTTT. Translating it yields CASSQEVTEGNSPLHF. The chain joins TRBV5-1 to TRBJ1-6; D gene uncertain. The CDR3 sequence is 16 residues long. Per the germline V gene, CDR1 is SGHRS and CDR2 is YFSETQ. V lost 4 bases and J lost 6, with 17 bases in between. Using reference TRBV5-1 and TRBJ1-6 for the parts outside the CDR3, the full variable domain is KAGVTQTPRYLIKTRGQQVTLSCSPISGHRSVSWYQQTPGQGLQFLFEYFSETQRNKGNFPGRFSGRQFSNSRSEMNVSTLELGDSALYLCASSQEVTEGNSPLHFGNGTRLTVT.

This sequence joins TRBV7-9 and TRBJ1-5; D gene uncertain. Germline V lookup: CDR1 SEHNR, CDR2 FQNEAQ (reference sequence). Trimming took off 1 base at V and 0 bases at J, with 4 bases between the two ends. This CDR3 contains 14 residues. CDR3 sequence (DNA): TGTGCCAGCAGCTTAGACTATAGCAATCAGCCCCAGCATTTT. Translated, it gives CASSLDYSNQPQHF.

The chain links TRBV4-1 to TRBJ1-5, with 8 bases identical to TRBD1. Germline CDR1 reads MGHRA; CDR2 reads YSYEKL. This CDR3 spans 17 amino acids. The V and J ends lost 1 base and 0 bases, in that order; junction bases with no gene match: 5. CDR3 residues: CASSQGRTGNSNQPQHF. Here the CDR3 DNA reads TGCGCCAGCAGCCAAGGGCGGACAGGGAATAGCAATCAGCCCCAGCATTTT.

V and J are TRBV25-1 and TRBJ2-5; 9 nucleotides align to TRBD1. Germline V gives CDR1 MGHDK, CDR2 SYGVNS. V was pared by 2 bases and J by 0 bases, with 10 bases of the junction left unmatched. The CDR3 covers 18 residues. CDR3 amino acids: CASSELIGDRAYQETQYF. CDR3 DNA sequence: TGTGCCAGCAGTGAACTAATTGGGGACAGGGCGTACCAAGAGACCCAGTACTTC.

This clone was found once. The chain links TRBV29-1 to TRBJ1-2; D is possibly TRBD1 (6 bases). Germline CDR1 SQVTM, CDR2 ANQGSEA. This CDR3 spans 14 amino acids. Trimming cost V 4 bases and J 0 bases, with 12 bases left between them. The chain's CDR3 is CSVVGQNANYGYTF. The DNA for the CDR3 is TGCAGCGTTGTTGGACAGAACGCTAACTATGGCTACACCTTC.

The V and J genes are TRBV6-5 and TRBJ2-1; 13 bases map to TRBD2. Losses at the gene ends were 4 bases for V and 8 bases for J; bases not matched to a gene: 5. The CDR3 sequence is 15 residues long. CDR1 and CDR2 from the germline V gene are MNHEY and SVGAGI. CDR3 nucleotide sequence: TGTGCCAGCAGTTCACTAGCGGGAGGGGGGGATGAGCAGTTCTTC. As protein: CASSSLAGGGDEQFF.

J is TRBJ2-7 and V is TRBV13; possible D gene TRBD2, 5 bases. Germline CDR1 is PRHDT and CDR2 is FYEKMQ (reference sequence). CDR3 length: 16 amino acids. V was pared by 5 bases and J by 1 base, with 18 bases between. The CDR3 nucleotides read TGTGCCAGCAGCCGGATGGCGAGGGCGGATTCCTACGAGCAGTACTTC. Its protein product is CASSRMARADSYEQYF.

The chain recombines TRBV24-1 with TRBJ2-1, with TRBD1 matching over 7 bases. The CDR3 length is 13 residues. Germline CDR1 and CDR2: KGHDR and SFDVKD. The trim removed 9 bases at V and 10 bases at J, leaving 11 bases unmatched. The CDR3, as DNA: TGTGCCACCGGGACCCCTCCAGGGGGAGAGCAGTTCTTC. It is translated as CATGTPPGGEQFF.

The chain uses TRBV27 and TRBJ1-5; 9 bases agree with TRBD1. V lost 5 bases to trimming and J lost 7 bases; unmatched junction nucleotides: 9. Germline lookup yields CDR1 MNHEY and CDR2 SMNVEV (reference sequence). This CDR3 is 15 amino acids long. The CDR3 here is CASSLTGGSYQPQHF. The CDR3 DNA follows: TGTGCCAGCAGTCTTACAGGGGGCTCATACCAGCCCCAGCATTTT.

The chain employs TRBV7-2 and TRBJ2-7; maybe TRBD1 (6 bases). Germline-derived CDR1 and CDR2 are SGHTA and FQGNSA. The V end lost 4 bases, the J end lost 4 bases, and 11 bases lay between the germline ends. The CDR3 spans 13 residues. The CDR3 coding sequence is TGTGCCAGCAGCTCGACACAGGGTTACGAGCAGTACTTC. This translates into CASSSTQGYEQYF.

This chain links TRBV27 with TRBJ2-1, with 7 bases aligning to TRBD2. This CDR3 has 16 amino acids. Per the germline V gene, CDR1 is MNHEY and CDR2 is SMNVEV (reference sequence). V was pared by 3 bases and J by 1 base, with 6 bases of the junction left unmatched. Here the CDR3 reads CASSFSGGGSYNEQFF. The CDR3 nucleotides are TGTGCCAGCAGTTTTTCCGGCGGGGGTTCCTACAATGAGCAGTTCTTC.

This clone was seen a single time. The V call is TRBV6-6, the J call TRBJ2-7; 10 positions match TRBD2. Looked up from germline, CDR1 is MNHNY and CDR2 is SVGAGI (reference sequence). This CDR3 region has 15 residues. V trimming: 5 bases; J trimming: 2 bases; junction bases outside the gene matches: 6. Here the CDR3 DNA reads TGTGCCAGCAGTGACGGACTAGCGGAGGCCTACGAGCAGTACTTC. This gives the protein CASSDGLAEAYEQYF.

CDR3 coding DNA: TGTGCCAGTAGTGCCGGGTACGATGAGCAGTTCTTC. Its protein is CASSAGYDEQFF. This chain uses TRBV19 with TRBJ2-1; no clear D gene. V gave up 5 bases and J gave up 8 bases, with 10 bases separating them. Germline V CDR1 and CDR2: LNHDA, SQIVND (reference sequence). The CDR3 has 12 residues.

The count of this clone is one. The chain links TRBV2 to TRBJ1-1; 7 nucleotides align to TRBD1. V shed 8 bases and J 0 bases; nucleotides not matched to a gene: 6. The CDR3 is made up of 14 amino acids. Germline CDR1 and CDR2: SNHLY and FYNNEI. The CDR3 region has the DNA TGTGCCAGCCTACCGGACAGGTTGAACACTGAAGCTTTCTTT. This encodes CASLPDRLNTEAFF.

The chain is built from TRBV13 and TRBJ1-1; possibly TRBD1 for D (5 bases). V lost 5 bases, J lost 2 bases, and 12 bases lay in between. This CDR3 is 14 amino acids long. Looked up from germline, CDR1 is PRHDT and CDR2 is FYEKMQ (reference sequence). In DNA form, the CDR3 reads TGTGCCAGCAGCGGCCTCGACAGTAACACTGAAGCTTTCTTT. Encoded protein: CASSGLDSNTEAFF.

CDR3 residues: CASSAGINRRELFF. The CDR3 DNA sequence: TGTGCCAGCAGCGCCGGGATTAATCGCAGGGAGCTGTTTTTT. The V gene is TRBV21-1, the J gene TRBJ2-2; the table calls TRBD2, which could not be checked here. TRBV21-1 is classified as a pseudogene. The CDR3 is 14 amino acids.

This chain links TRBV5-1 with TRBJ2-7, with D possibly TRBD2 on 6 matching bases. Germline V gives CDR1 SGHRS, CDR2 YFSETQ. The CDR3 sequence is 14 residues long. The V end lost 4 bases, the J end lost 2 bases, and 13 bases lay between the germline ends. CDR3 amino acids: CASSTWDFPYEQYF. The CDR3 DNA is TGCGCCAGCAGCACCTGGGACTTTCCCTACGAGCAGTACTTC.

The chain uses TRBV5-1 and TRBJ1-1, with D maybe TRBD1 (5 bases). V dropped 1 base and J dropped 2 bases, with 6 bases sitting between them. Germline V CDR1 and CDR2: SGHRS, YFSETQ. CDR3 length: 13 residues. CDR3 region: CASSLWGNTEAFF. Written as DNA, the CDR3 is TGCGCCAGCAGCTTGTGGGGCAACACTGAAGCTTTCTTT.

This chain connects TRBV4-2 to TRBJ1-2; 11 nucleotides line up with TRBD1. CDR1 LGHNA and CDR2 YNFKEQ come from the germline V gene. The CDR3 loop spans 22 amino acids. J was trimmed by 5 bases and V by 0 bases; bases with no gene match: 23. CDR3: CASSQERRWSSGTGGMGYGYTF. In nucleotides, the CDR3 is TGTGCCAGCAGCCAAGAACGCCGCTGGAGCTCTGGGACAGGGGGTATGGGGTATGGCTACACCTTC.

The genes are TRBV5-1 and TRBJ2-2; 10 bases fit TRBD2. Per the germline V gene, CDR1 is SGHRS and CDR2 is YFSETQ. V was pared by 5 bases and J by 1 base, with 2 bases of the junction left unmatched. The CDR3 is 15 amino acids. CDR3 DNA sequence: TGCGCCAGCAGTGGACTAGCGGAGAACACCGGGGAGCTGTTTTTT. Amino acid sequence: CASSGLAENTGELFF.